This TCR beta chain was recorded in a study of blood T cell repertoires in COVID-19. For the study at large: COVID-19 samples collected from the United States, Italy and Spain covered acute and convalescent phases.

This table comes from immunoSEQ multiplex PCR, and its TCRdb copy is limited to in-frame clones, with some not included. The sample holds around 250,000 clones, about 84% seen once. The sample taken for sequencing was peripheral blood. The receptor comes from a woman of 80 years or more with COVID-19, enrolled during active disease.

The CDR3 nucleotides are TGTGCCAGCAGTTCCTTGGCCGCGGGGGATTACAATGAGCAGTTCTTC. Residues: CASSSLAAGDYNEQFF. The chain is built from TRBV27 and TRBJ2-1; 7 bases match TRBD2. Trimming removed 4 bases from V and 4 bases from J; junction bases left unmatched: 10. The CDR3 sequence is 16 residues long. Germline loops: CDR1 MNHEY, CDR2 SMNVEV (reference sequence).